This TCR beta chain was profiled in a study of blood T cell repertoires in COVID-19. About the research overall: The analysed material was cDNA or gDNA that came from T cells, B-cell-depleted T cells, or PBMCs.

Germline V gene sequence: CDR1 SGDLS, CDR2 YYNGEE. Losses at the gene ends were 1 base for V and 5 bases for J; bases not matched to a gene: 3. The CDR3 is 15 residues long. In the source study's methods: Estimated nucleated cell counts came from reference gene primer amplification. The table came from immunoSEQ multiplex PCR; TCRdb's copy has only in-frame clones and leaves some out. The D gene and trimming were derived from the DNA, and the V and J assignments and clone size from that table. This repertoire shows some 69,000 clones, more than 75% found once; its top ten account for 0.95% to 1.5%. The chain is built from TRBV9 and TRBJ1-6; 7 bases align to TRBD1. The clonotype was recovered from a man aged 55 to 70 with acute or convalescent COVID-19. The sequenced sample consisted of peripheral blood. In nucleotides, the CDR3 is TGTGCCAGCAGCGTAAGGGACAGTCATAATTCACCCCTCCACTTT. It translates to CASSVRDSHNSPLHF.